A single sample gave rise to the 19 T cell receptor beta chains below, sequenced in a study of blood T cell repertoires in COVID-19 (dated by TCRdb to about 2020). Library construction relied on the immunoSEQ multiplex PCR assay. TCRdb's version of the immuneACCESS table is confined to in-frame rearrangements and falls short of the full clone set. An unresolved V gene accounts for under half of the shortfall where checked; the remainder is of unknown origin. In all, the sample holds roughly 100,000 clones, and 75% to 90% of those were seen once. Roughly 4% of the sample is taken by the ten largest. The specimen was peripheral blood. The receptors stem from a human donor in a cohort sampled during active COVID-19.

The chain is built from TRBV5-1 and TRBJ2-3, with D perhaps TRBD2 (6 bases). This CDR3 comprises 15 residues. Trimming shortened V by 4 bases and J by 1 base, and 13 bases separated the two germline ends. The germline V gene has CDR1 SGHRS and CDR2 YFSETQ. CDR3 bases: TGCGCCAGCAGCATAGGGCAGCGGGGCACAGATACGCAGTATTTT. Its protein product is CASSIGQRGTDTQYF.

The genes are TRBV7-2 and TRBJ2-5; perhaps TRBD1 as D (5 bases). Trimming removed 1 base at V and 3 bases at J, with 6 bases between. This CDR3 spans 13 amino acids. In germline, CDR1 is SGHTA, CDR2 FQGNSA. DNA for the CDR3: TGTGCCAGCAGCTTAGGGGGCGAAGAGACCCAGTACTTC. Protein sequence: CASSLGGEETQYF. Drawing the rest from reference TRBV7-2 and TRBJ2-5, the complete variable domain is GAGVSQSPSNKVTEKGKDVELRCDPISGHTALYWYRQSLGQGLEFLIYFQGNSAPDKSGLPSDRFSAERTGGSVSTLTIQRTQQEDSAVYLCASSLGGEETQYFGPGTRLLVL.

This clone was picked up one time. The J gene is TRBJ2-1, the V gene TRBV27, with 10 bases lining up with TRBD1. The CDR3 length is 15 residues. V lost 6 bases and J lost 4; bases outside the gene matches: 6. In germline, CDR1 is MNHEY, CDR2 SMNVEV (reference sequence). The CDR3 coding sequence is TGTGCCAGCAGACACGGGACAGGGGATTACAATGAGCAGTTCTTC. It translates to CASRHGTGDYNEQFF.

This sequence joins TRBV6-2 or TRBV6-3 and TRBJ2-5, with D possibly being TRBD2 (5 bases). This CDR3 has 14 residues. V shed 2 bases and J shed 4 bases, with 11 bases lying between them. Germline assignment: CDR1 MNHEY and CDR2 SVGEGT. In DNA, the CDR3 is TGTGCCAGCAGTTACGTTTCAAGCGGAGAGACCCAGTACTTC. Its protein product is CASSYVSSGETQYF.

The V call is TRBV10-1, the J call TRBJ1-6, with TRBD1 identical over 7 bases. J lost 3 bases, V lost 4 bases, and 6 bases had no gene match. The CDR3 sequence is 16 residues long. The germline V gene encodes CDR1 WNHNN and CDR2 SYGVQD (reference sequence). The CDR3 DNA reads TGCGCCAGCAGTGGACAAACAGGGGTCTATAATTCACCCCTCCACTTT. Its protein is CASSGQTGVYNSPLHF.

This clone occurred once. V is TRBV2 and J is TRBJ1-5; D perhaps matches TRBD1 (6 bases). This CDR3 is built from 13 residues. V lost 9 bases, J lost 6 bases, and 15 bases lay in between. Germline-derived CDR1 and CDR2 are SNHLY and FYNNEI. CDR3 amino acids: CASADRTGQPQHF. The CDR3 coding sequence is TGTGCCAGTGCTGACAGGACCGGTCAGCCCCAGCATTTT.

The V and J genes are TRBV9 and TRBJ2-7; 9 positions match TRBD1. CDR3 length: 16 residues. Per germline, CDR1 SGDLS and CDR2 YYNGEE. Trimming removed 3 bases from V and 0 bases from J; junction bases left unmatched: 7. The CDR3 region has the DNA TGTGCCAGCAGCGAACAGACAGGGGGTCACTCCTACGAGCAGTACTTC. The encoded protein is CASSEQTGGHSYEQYF.

This chain connects TRBV7-3 to TRBJ2-1; 9 nucleotides line up with TRBD2. Germline CDR1 is SGHTA and CDR2 is FQGTGA. This CDR3 spans 17 amino acids. The V gene end was trimmed by 6 bases and the J gene end by 1 base; junction bases not matched to a gene: 10. DNA of the CDR3: TGTGCCAGCAGGTACTATAGCGGGGGCCTTTCCTACAATGAGCAGTTCTTC. The encoded protein is CASRYYSGGLSYNEQFF.

V is TRBV2 and J is TRBJ2-3; 14 bases align to TRBD2. This CDR3 contains 15 residues. The V and J ends lost 6 bases and 5 bases, in that order; junction bases with no gene match: 4. Germline lookup yields CDR1 SNHLY and CDR2 FYNNEI. DNA of the CDR3: TGTGCCAGCAGCCTGACTAGCGGGGGGGGAGATACGCAGTATTTT. It specifies CASSLTSGGGDTQYF.

The CDR3 region is CASGRSGAVYEQYF. DNA of the CDR3: TGTGCCAGCGGGCGGAGCGGGGCGGTCTACGAGCAGTACTTC. V and J are TRBV7-9 and TRBJ2-7, with TRBD2 matching over 7 bases. V dropped 8 bases and J dropped 3; count of bases not matched to a gene: 10. Germline assignment: CDR1 SEHNR and CDR2 FQNEAQ (reference sequence). The CDR3 is 14 amino acids. Combining the CDR3 with reference TRBV7-9 and TRBJ2-7 gives the whole variable domain DTGVSQNPRHKITKRGQNVTFRCDPISEHNRLYWYRQTLGQGPEFLTYFQNEAQLEKSRLLSDRFSAERPKGSFSTLEIQRTEQGDSAMYLCASGRSGAVYEQYFGPGTRLTVT.

This chain joins TRBV7-2 and TRBJ1-1, with D maybe TRBD1 (5 bases). This CDR3 contains 14 residues. V was pared by 3 bases and J by 4 bases, with 12 bases between. The germline gives CDR1 SGHTA, CDR2 FQGNSA. CDR3 bases: TGTGCCAGCAGCTTCGACAGCTCTGGCACTGAAGCTTTCTTT. Translated: CASSFDSSGTEAFF.

This chain joins TRBV4-1 and TRBJ1-1, with D possibly matching TRBD1 (6 bases). This CDR3 has 13 amino acids. V was shortened by 0 bases and J by 12 bases, with 14 bases between the two germline ends. The germline V gene encodes CDR1 MGHRA and CDR2 YSYEKL. DNA of the CDR3: TGCGCCAGCAGCCAAGAGAACGCAGGGGTAACTTTCTTT. This codes for CASSQENAGVTFF.

This chain links TRBV21-1 with TRBJ2-5; whether TRBD2, the table's D call, matches the DNA was not checked. TRBV21-1 is noted as a pseudogene. The CDR3 is 16 residues long. DNA for the CDR3: TGTGCCAGCAGCACGCGACTAGCGGGGTTCCAAGAGACCCAGTACTTC. It codes for CASSTRLAGFQETQYF.

CDR3 protein: CASSSRQGDEQYF. The CDR3 DNA is TGCGCCAGCAGCTCGAGACAGGGTGACGAGCAGTACTTC. V is TRBV5-1 and J is TRBJ2-7, with TRBD1 matching over 7 bases. The CDR3 spans 13 residues. Germline lookup yields CDR1 SGHRS and CDR2 YFSETQ. Losses at the gene ends were 3 bases for V and 5 bases for J; bases not matched to a gene: 5.

The V and J genes are TRBV24-1 and TRBJ1-2; 10 nucleotides align to TRBD1. V was clipped by 9 bases and J by 1 base; unmatched bases: 10. CDR3 length: 16 residues. CDR1 and CDR2 (germline): KGHDR, SFDVKD. The DNA for the CDR3 is TGTGCCACCGGCGGGACAGGGGAAGGACTTAACTATGGCTACACCTTC. Its translation: CATGGTGEGLNYGYTF.

This chain links TRBV19 with TRBJ2-5; the D is unclear. The CDR3 totals 11 residues. Trimming cost V 3 bases and J 5 bases, with 4 bases left between them. CDR1 is LNHDA, CDR2 SQIVND, per germline (reference sequence). CDR3 DNA sequence: TGTGCCAGTAGTATTTCGGAGACCCAGTACTTC. Residues: CASSISETQYF.

In regard to this clone: This CDR3 is also generated by other DNA sequences in the sample. This chain joins TRBV5-1 and TRBJ2-7; 11 positions match TRBD1. Germline V CDR1 and CDR2: SGHRS, YFSETQ. The V and J ends lost 0 bases and 3 bases, in that order; junction bases with no gene match: 2. CDR3 length: 15 residues. The CDR3 loop reads CASSLAGTGGYEQYF. CDR3 in DNA: TGCGCCAGCAGCTTGGCCGGGACAGGGGGCTACGAGCAGTACTTC.

The rearrangement links TRBV5-1 to TRBJ2-5; 7 bases are shared with TRBD1. J lost 1 base, V lost 4 bases, and 7 bases had no gene match. The length of the CDR3 is 15 residues. The germline V gene encodes CDR1 SGHRS and CDR2 YFSETQ. The CDR3 DNA follows: TGCGCCAGCAGCGTACCGACAGGGCTCCAAGAGACCCAGTACTTC. Amino acid sequence: CASSVPTGLQETQYF.

The rearrangement joins TRBV19 to TRBJ1-6, with D possibly being TRBD1 (5 bases). The CDR3 is 16 amino acids. The germline V gene encodes CDR1 LNHDA and CDR2 SQIVND (reference sequence). V lost 4 bases, J lost 7 bases, and 17 bases lay in between. DNA of the CDR3: TGTGCCAGTAGTAATCAGGGAACCCCGCAAAATTCACCCCTCCACTTT. Residues: CASSNQGTPQNSPLHF.